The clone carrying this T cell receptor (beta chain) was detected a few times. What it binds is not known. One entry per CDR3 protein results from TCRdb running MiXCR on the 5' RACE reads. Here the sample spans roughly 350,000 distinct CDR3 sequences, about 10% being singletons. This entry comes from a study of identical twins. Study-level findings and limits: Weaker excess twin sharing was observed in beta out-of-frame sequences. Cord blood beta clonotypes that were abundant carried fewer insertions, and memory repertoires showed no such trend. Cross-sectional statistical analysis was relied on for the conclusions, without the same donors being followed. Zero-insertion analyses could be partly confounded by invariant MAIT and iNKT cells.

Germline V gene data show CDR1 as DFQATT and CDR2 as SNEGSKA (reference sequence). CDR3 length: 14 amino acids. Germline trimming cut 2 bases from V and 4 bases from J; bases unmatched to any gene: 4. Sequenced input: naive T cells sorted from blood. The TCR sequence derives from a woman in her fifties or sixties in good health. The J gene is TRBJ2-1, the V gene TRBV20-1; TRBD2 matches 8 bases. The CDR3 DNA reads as TGCAGTGCTAGAACTAGCGGAAATTACAATGAGCAGTTCTTC. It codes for CSARTSGNYNEQFF.